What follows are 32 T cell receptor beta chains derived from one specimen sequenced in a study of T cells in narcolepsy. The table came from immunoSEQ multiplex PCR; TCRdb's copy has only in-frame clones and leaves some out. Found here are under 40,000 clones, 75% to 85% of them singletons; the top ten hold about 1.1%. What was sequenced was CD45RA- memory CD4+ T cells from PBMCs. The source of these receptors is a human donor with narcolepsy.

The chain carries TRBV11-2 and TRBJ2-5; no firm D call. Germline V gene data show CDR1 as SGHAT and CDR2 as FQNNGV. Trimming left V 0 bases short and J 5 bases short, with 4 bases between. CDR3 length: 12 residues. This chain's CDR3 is CASSLDGETQYF. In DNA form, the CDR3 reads TGTGCCAGCAGCTTAGATGGGGAGACCCAGTACTTC.

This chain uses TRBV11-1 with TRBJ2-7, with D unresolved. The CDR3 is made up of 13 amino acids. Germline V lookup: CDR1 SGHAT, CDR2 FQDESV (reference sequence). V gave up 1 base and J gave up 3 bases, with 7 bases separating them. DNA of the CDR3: TGTGCCAGCAGCTTAGGTGTCAGCTACGAGCAGTACTTC. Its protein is CASSLGVSYEQYF.

The DNA of the CDR3 is TGTGCCATCAGTAGTGGATCCGGTGAAAAACTGTTTTTT. Protein product: CAISSGSGEKLFF. The chain recombines TRBV10-3 with TRBJ1-4, with D unclear. V lost 5 bases and J 7 bases, leaving 11 bases between the germline ends. The CDR3 is 13 amino acids. The germline CDR1 and CDR2 sequences are ENHRY and SYGVKD.

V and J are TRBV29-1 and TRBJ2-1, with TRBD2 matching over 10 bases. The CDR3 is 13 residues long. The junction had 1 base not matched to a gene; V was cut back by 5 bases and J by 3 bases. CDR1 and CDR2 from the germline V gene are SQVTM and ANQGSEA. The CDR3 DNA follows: TGCAGCGTTTGGACTAGCGGCTACAATGAGCAGTTCTTC. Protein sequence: CSVWTSGYNEQFF.

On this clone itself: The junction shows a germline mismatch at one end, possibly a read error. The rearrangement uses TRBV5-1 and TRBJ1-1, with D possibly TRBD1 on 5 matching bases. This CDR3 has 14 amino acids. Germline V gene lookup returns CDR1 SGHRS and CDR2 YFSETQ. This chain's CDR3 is CASRLDQGNTEAFF. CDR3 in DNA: TGCGCCAGCAGGTTGGACCAGGGGAACACTGAAGCTTTCTTT.

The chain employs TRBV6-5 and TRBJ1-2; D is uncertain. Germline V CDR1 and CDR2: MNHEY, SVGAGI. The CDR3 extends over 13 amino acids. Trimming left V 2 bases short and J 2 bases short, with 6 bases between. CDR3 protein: CASSYDGNYGYTF. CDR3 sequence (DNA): TGTGCCAGCAGTTACGACGGGAACTATGGCTACACCTTC.

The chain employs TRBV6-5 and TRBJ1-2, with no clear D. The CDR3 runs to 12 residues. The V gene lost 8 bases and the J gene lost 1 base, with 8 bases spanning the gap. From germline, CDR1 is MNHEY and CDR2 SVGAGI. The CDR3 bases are TGTGCCAGCTTACAGTTTAACTATGGCTACACCTTC. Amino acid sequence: CASLQFNYGYTF.

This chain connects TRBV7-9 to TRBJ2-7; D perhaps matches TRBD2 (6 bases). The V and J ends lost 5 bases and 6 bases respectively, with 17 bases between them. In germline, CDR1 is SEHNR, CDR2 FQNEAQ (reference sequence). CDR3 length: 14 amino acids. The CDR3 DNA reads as TGTGCCAGCAGCCATCGCAATAGGAGGGGCGAGCAGTACTTC. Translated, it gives CASSHRNRRGEQYF.

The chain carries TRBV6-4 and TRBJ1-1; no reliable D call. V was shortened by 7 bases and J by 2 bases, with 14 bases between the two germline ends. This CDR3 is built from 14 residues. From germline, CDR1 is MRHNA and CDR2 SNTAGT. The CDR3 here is CASTASPGNTEAFF. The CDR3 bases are TGTGCCAGCACCGCATCCCCGGGTAACACTGAAGCTTTCTTT.

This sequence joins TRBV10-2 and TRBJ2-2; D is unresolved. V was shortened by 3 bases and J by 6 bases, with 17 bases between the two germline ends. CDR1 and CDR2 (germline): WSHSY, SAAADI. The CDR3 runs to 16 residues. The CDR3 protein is CASSDSGSGRAGELFF. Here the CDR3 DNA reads TGCGCCAGCAGTGACTCCGGGTCTGGCCGGGCCGGGGAGCTGTTTTTT.

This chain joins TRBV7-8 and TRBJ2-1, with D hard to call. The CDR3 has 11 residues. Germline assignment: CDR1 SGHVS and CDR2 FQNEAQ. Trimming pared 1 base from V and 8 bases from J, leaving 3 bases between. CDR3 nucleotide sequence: TGTGCCAGCAGCTTAGTCTATGAGCAGTTCTTC. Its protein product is CASSLVYEQFF.

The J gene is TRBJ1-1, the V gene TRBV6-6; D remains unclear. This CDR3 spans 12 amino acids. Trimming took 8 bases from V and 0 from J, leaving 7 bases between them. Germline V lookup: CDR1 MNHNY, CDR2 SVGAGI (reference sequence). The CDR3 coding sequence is TGTGCCAGCCGTTCCGTGAACACTGAAGCTTTCTTT. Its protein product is CASRSVNTEAFF.

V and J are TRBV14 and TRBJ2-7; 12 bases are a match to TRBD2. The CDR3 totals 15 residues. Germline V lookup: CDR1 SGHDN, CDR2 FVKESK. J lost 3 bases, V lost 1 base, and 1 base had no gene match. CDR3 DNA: TGTGCCAGCAGCCAAGGGACTAGCGGGAACTACGAGCAGTACTTC. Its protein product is CASSQGTSGNYEQYF.

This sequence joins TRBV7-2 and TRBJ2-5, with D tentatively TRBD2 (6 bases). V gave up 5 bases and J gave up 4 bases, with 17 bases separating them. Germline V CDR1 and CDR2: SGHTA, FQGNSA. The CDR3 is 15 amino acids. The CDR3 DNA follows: TGTGCCAGCAGCCTTCGCTCGGGGGTGCGAGAGACCCAGTACTTC. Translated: CASSLRSGVRETQYF.

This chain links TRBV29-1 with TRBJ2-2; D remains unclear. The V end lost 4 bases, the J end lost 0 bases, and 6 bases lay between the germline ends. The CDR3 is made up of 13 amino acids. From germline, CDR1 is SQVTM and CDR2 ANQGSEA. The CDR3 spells CSVGRANTGELFF. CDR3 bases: TGCAGCGTTGGACGCGCGAACACCGGGGAGCTGTTTTTT.

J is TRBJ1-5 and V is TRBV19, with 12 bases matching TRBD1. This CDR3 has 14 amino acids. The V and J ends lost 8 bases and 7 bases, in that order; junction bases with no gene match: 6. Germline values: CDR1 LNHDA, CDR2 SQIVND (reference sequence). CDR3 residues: CASEGQGAGQPQHF. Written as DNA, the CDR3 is TGTGCCAGTGAGGGACAGGGGGCAGGGCAGCCCCAGCATTTT.

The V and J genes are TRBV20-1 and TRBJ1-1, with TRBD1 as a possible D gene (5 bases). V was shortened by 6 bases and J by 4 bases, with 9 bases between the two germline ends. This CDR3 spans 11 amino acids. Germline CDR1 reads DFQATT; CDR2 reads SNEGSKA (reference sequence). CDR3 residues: CSAPGPTEAFF. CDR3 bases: TGCAGTGCGCCGGGACCCACTGAAGCTTTCTTT.

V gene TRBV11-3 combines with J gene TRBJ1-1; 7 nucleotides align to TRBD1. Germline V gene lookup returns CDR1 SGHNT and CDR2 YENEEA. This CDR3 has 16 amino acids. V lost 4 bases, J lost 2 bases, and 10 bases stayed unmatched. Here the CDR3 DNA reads TGTGCCAGCAGCTCAGGAGGCAGGGGGTTAAACACTGAAGCTTTCTTT. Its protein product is CASSSGGRGLNTEAFF.

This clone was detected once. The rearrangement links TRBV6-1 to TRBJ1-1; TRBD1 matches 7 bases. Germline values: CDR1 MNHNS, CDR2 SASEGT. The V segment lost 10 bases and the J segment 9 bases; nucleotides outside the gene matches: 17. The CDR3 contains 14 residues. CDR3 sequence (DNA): TGTGCCACCCAGACCGAGGGGGCCCCCGAAAAAGCTTTCTTT. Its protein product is CATQTEGAPEKAFF.

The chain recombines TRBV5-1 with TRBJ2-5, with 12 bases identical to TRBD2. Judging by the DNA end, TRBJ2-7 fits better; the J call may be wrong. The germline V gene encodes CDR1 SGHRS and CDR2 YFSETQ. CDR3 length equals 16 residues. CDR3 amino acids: CASSSGLAGNNYEQYF. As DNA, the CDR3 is TGCGCCAGCAGCTCCGGACTAGCGGGAAACAACTACGAGCAGTACTTC.

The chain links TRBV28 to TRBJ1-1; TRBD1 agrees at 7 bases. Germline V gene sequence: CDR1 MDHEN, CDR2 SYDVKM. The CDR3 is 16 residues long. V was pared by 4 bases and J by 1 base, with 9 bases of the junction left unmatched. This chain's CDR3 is CASSSRKQGRNTEAFF. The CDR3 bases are TGTGCCAGCAGTTCCCGAAAACAGGGGCGGAACACTGAAGCTTTCTTT.

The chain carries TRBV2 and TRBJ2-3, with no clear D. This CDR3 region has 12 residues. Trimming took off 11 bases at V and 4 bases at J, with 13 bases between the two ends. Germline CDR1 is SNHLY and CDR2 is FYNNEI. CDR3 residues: CASKRDADTQYF. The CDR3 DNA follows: TGTGCCTCCAAGCGCGACGCAGATACGCAGTATTTT. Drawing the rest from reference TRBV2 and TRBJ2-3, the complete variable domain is EPEVTQTPSHQVTQMGQEVILRCVPISNHLYFYWYRQILGQKVEFLVSFYNNEISEKSEIFDDQFSVERPDGSNFTLKIRSTKLEDSAMYFCASKRDADTQYFGPGTRLTVL.

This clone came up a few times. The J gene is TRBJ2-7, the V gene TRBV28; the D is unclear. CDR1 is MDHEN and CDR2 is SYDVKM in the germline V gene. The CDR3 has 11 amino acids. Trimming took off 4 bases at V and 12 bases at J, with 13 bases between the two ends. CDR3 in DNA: TGTGCCAGCAGTTCCACGTTCGTGCGGTACTTC. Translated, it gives CASSSTFVRYF.

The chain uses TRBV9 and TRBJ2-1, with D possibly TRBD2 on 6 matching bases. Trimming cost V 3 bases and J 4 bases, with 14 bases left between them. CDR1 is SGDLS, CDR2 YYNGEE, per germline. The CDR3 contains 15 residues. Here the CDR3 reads CASSDLGLPYNEQFF. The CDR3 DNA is TGTGCCAGCAGCGACCTGGGACTCCCATACAATGAGCAGTTCTTC.

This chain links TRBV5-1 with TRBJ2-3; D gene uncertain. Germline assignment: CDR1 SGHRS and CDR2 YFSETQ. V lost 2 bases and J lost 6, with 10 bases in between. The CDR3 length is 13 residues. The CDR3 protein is CASSLAQWDTQYF. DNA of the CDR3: TGCGCCAGCAGCTTAGCCCAGTGGGATACGCAGTATTTT.

CDR3 nucleotides: TGTGCCAGCAGCGTAGGCCCGTGGGAGACCCAGTACTTC. The encoded protein is CASSVGPWETQYF. The rearrangement joins TRBV9 to TRBJ2-5, with D uncertain. V dropped 0 bases and J dropped 5 bases, with 8 bases sitting between them. This CDR3 contains 13 residues. Germline lookup yields CDR1 SGDLS and CDR2 YYNGEE.

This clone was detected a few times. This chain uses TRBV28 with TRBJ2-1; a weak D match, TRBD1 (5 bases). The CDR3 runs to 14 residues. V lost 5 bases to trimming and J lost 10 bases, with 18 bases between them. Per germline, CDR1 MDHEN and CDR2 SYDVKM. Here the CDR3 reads CASSPPARGKEQFF. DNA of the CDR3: TGTGCCAGCAGTCCCCCGGCTAGGGGCAAGGAGCAGTTCTTC.

The CDR3 is CASSQWGQYSGANVLTF. As DNA, the CDR3 is TGTGCCAGCAGCCAGTGGGGACAGTACTCTGGGGCCAACGTCCTGACTTTC. The chain is built from TRBV14 and TRBJ2-6; 7 bases agree with TRBD1. The CDR3 spans 17 residues. The J segment lost 0 bases and the V segment lost 3 bases, leaving 5 bases of the junction unmatched. In germline, CDR1 is SGHDN, CDR2 FVKESK.

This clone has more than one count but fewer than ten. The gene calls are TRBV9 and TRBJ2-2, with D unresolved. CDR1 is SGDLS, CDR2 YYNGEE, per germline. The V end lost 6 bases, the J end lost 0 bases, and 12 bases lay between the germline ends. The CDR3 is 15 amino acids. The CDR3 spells CASNDRGANTGELFF. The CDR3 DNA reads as TGTGCCAGCAACGACCGAGGAGCGAACACCGGGGAGCTGTTTTTT.

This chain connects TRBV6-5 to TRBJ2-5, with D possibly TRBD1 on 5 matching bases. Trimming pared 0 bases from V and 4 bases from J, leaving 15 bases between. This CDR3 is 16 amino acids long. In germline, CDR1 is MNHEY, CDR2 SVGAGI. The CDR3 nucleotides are TGTGCCAGCAGTTACTCTAAGATATCAGGGTCAGAGACCCAGTACTTC. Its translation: CASSYSKISGSETQYF.

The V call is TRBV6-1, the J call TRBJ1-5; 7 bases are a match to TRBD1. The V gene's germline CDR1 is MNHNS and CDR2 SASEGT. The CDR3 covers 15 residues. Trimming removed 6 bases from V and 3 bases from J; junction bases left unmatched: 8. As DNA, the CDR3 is TGTGCCAGCAGCTTAACCGGGACAGCCAATCAGCCCCAGCATTTT. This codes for CASSLTGTANQPQHF.

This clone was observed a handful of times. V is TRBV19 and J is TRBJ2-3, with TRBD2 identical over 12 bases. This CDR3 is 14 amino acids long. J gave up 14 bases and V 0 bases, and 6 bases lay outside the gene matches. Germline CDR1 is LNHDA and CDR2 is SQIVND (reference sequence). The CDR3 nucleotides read TGTGCCAGTAGTATAGATCGACTAGCGGGGGAGCGGTATTTT. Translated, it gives CASSIDRLAGERYF.